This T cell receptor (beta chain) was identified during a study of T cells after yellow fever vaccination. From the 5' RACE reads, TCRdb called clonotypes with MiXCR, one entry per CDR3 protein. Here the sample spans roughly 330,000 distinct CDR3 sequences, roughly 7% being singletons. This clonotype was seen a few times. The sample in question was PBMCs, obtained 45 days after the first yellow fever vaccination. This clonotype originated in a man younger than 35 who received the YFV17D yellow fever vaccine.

The CDR3 sequence: CASSYTRPISPGQPQHF. In nucleotides, the CDR3 is TGTGCCAGCAGTTACACCCGGCCCATCAGTCCCGGCCAGCCCCAGCATTTT. V usage is TRBV6-5 and J usage is TRBJ1-5; D gene uncertain. V was cut by 2 bases and J by 7 bases, with 21 bases left in between. This CDR3 has 17 amino acids. Germline V gene sequence: CDR1 MNHEY, CDR2 SVGAGI.